This T cell receptor (beta chain) is from a study of T-cell memory formation after mild COVID-19. For the study at large: TCR clusters largely stayed donor specific.

TCRdb used MiXCR to reprocess the 5' RACE reads, holding one entry per CDR3 protein. The sample holds roughly 410,000 distinct CDR3 sequences, approximately 25% seen once. Germline lookup yields CDR1 MNHNY and CDR2 SVGAGI (reference sequence). V lost 2 bases, J lost 2 bases, and 19 bases lay in between. The CDR3 runs to 17 residues. Source material: PBMCs or a T cell subset sorted from them (not recorded which). The sequence was obtained from an adult woman who had mild COVID-19 (a few samples of this study predate the infection). Cell type and time point are not known. This chain links TRBV6-6 with TRBJ2-7; D unresolved. In DNA, the CDR3 is TGTGCCAGCAGTTACCCAGTTTCTGGACGGAGAGCCTACGAGCAGTACTTC. This gives the protein CASSYPVSGRRAYEQYF.